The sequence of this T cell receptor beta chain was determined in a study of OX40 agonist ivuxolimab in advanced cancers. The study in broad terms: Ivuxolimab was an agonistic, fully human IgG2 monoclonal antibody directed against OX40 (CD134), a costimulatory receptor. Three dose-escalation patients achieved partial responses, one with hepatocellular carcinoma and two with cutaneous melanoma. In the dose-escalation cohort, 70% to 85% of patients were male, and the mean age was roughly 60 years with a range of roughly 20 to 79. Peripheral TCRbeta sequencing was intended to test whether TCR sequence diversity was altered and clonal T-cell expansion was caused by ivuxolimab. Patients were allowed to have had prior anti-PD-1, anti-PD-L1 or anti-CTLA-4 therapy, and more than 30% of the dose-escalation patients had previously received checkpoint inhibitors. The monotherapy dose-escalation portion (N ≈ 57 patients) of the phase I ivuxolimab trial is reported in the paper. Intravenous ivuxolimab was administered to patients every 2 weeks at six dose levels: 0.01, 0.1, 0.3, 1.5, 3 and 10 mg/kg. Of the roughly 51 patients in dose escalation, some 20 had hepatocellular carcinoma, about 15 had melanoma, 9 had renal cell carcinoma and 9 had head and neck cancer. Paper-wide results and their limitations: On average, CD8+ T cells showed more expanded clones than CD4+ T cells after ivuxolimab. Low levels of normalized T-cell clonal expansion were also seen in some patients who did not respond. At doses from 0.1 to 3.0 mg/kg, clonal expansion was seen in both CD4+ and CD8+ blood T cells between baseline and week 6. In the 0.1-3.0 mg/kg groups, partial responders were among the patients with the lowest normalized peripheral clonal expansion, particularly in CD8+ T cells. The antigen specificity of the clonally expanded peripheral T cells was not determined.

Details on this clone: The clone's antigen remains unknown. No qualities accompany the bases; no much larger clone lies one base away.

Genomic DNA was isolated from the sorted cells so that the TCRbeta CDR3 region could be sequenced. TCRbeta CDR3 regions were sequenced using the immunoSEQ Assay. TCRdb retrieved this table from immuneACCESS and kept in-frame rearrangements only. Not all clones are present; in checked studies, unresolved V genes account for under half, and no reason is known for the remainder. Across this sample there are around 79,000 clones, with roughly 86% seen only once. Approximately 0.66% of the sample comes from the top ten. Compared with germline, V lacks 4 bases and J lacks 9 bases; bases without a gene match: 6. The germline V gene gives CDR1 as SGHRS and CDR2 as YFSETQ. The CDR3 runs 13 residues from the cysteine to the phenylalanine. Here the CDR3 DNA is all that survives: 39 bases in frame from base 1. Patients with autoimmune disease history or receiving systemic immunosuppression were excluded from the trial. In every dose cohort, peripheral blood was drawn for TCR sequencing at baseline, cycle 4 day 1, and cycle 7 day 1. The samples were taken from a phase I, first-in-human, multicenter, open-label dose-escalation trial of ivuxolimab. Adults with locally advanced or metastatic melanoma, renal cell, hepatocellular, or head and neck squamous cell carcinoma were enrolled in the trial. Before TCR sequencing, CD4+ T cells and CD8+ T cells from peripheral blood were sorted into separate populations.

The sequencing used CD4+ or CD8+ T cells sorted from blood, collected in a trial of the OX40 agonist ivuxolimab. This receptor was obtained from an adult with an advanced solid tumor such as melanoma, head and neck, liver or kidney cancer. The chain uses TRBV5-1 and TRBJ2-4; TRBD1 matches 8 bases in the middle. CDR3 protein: CASSKDRVGIQYF. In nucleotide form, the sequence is TGCGCCAGCAGCAAGGACAGGGTGGGCATTCAGTACTTC.